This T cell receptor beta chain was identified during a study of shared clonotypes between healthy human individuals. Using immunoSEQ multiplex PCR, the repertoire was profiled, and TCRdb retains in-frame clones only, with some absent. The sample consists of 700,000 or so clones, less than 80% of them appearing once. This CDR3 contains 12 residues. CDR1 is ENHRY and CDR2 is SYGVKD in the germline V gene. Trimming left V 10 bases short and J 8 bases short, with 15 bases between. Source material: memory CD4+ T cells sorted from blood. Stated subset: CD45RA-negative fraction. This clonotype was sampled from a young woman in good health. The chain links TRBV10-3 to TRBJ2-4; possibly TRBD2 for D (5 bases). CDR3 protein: CATRAEMDIQYF. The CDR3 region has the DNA TGTGCCACCAGAGCGGAGATGGACATTCAGTACTTC.